Below are 32 T cell receptor beta chains sequenced from a single sample in a study of regulatory T cells in long-lasting Graves disease. The authors built TCR beta libraries using iRepertoire HTBI primers and Arm-PCR of CDR3 regions. Each CDR3 protein is one row after TCRdb ran MiXCR on the multiplex PCR reads. Of roughly 500,000 distinct CDR3 sequences in the sample, 14% were seen once. As for time point: newly diagnosed GD, antithyroid drugs for less than 3 months. PBMCs provided the RNA from which the TCR library was made. These same data were also listed under a study on T cells in Graves' hyperthyroidism and ophthalmopathy.

Here the sequenced sample was peripheral blood mononuclear cells (PBMCs), taken at new diagnosis, from a patient treated with antithyroid drugs. Source of these receptors: a woman aged 50 to 60 with Graves disease.

This clonotype has a count of ten or more. The rearrangement links TRBV7-6 to TRBJ2-4; TRBD2 aligns across 13 bases. The germline gives CDR1 SGHVS, CDR2 FNYEAQ. The CDR3 length is 19 residues. The V and J ends lost 5 bases and 0 bases, in that order; junction bases with no gene match: 10. As DNA, the CDR3 is TGTGCCAGCAGCCTTAGGACTAGCGGGAGTAGGGGAGCCAAAAACATTCAGTACTTC. Protein: CASSLRTSGSRGAKNIQYF.

This clonotype occurred a few times. The chain employs TRBV12-3 or TRBV12-4 and TRBJ2-5; D might be TRBD1 or TRBD2, each matching 6 bases. V gave up 5 bases and J gave up 7 bases, with 23 bases separating them. This CDR3 contains 16 residues. The CDR3 nucleotides read TGTGCCAGCAGTACAAGGGCACAGGGTTGGAGGGGGACCCAGTACTTC. It yields the protein CASSTRAQGWRGTQYF.

The DNA for the CDR3 is TGTGCCAGCAGACCCTACAGGGGCAACAATCAGCCCCAGCATTTT. Its translation: CASRPYRGNNQPQHF. V is TRBV6-1 and J is TRBJ1-5, with 7 bases that match TRBD1. V lost 6 bases and J lost 3; bases outside the gene matches: 8. CDR3 length: 15 residues. Per the germline V gene, CDR1 is MNHNS and CDR2 is SASEGT.

This rearrangement joins TRBV5-4 to TRBJ1-5, with TRBD1 matching 8 bases. The CDR3 extends over 14 amino acids. V was pared by 5 bases and J by 7 bases, with 8 bases of the junction left unmatched. Germline lookup yields CDR1 SGHNT and CDR2 YYREEE (reference sequence). CDR3 coding DNA: TGTGCCAGCAGTCAGCAGGGGGCCGGGCAGCCCCAGCATTTT. Amino acid sequence: CASSQQGAGQPQHF.

This clonotype was detected many times. The V gene is TRBV5-1, the J gene TRBJ1-4, with 8 positions matching TRBD1. Germline V gives CDR1 SGHRS, CDR2 YFSETQ. The CDR3 totals 16 residues. The V gene end was trimmed by 0 bases and the J gene end by 7 bases; junction bases not matched to a gene: 8. In nucleotides, the CDR3 is TGCGCCAGCAGCTTGGCCGGTAGACAGGGGACTGAAAAACTGTTTTTT. Translating gives CASSLAGRQGTEKLFF.

The J gene is TRBJ2-1, the V gene TRBV6-2 or TRBV6-3; D unresolved. V lost 6 bases and J lost 0, with 12 bases in between. The CDR3 covers 15 residues. Germline lookup yields CDR1 MNHEY and CDR2 SVGEGT. The CDR3 bases are TGTGCCAGCAGCGATTGGCGGAGCTCCTACAATGAGCAGTTCTTC. Its translation is CASSDWRSSYNEQFF.

This clonotype was picked up a small number of times. The CDR3 region has the DNA TGTGCCAGCAGCGTCTCGTTGGGGAAGAGCTCCTACAATGAGCAGTTCTTC. The encoded protein is CASSVSLGKSSYNEQFF. This chain uses TRBV9 with TRBJ2-1; D is uncertain. V lost 2 bases and J lost 0, with 15 bases in between. Germline CDR1 is SGDLS and CDR2 is YYNGEE. This CDR3 has 17 amino acids. Full variable domain (missing parts from reference TRBV9 and TRBJ2-1): DSGVTQTPKHLITATGQRVTLRCSPRSGDLSVYWYQQSLDQGLQFLIQYYNGEERAKGNILERFSAQQFPDLHSELNLSSLELGDSALYFCASSVSLGKSSYNEQFFGPGTRLTVL.

This clonotype was observed a handful of times. V usage is TRBV19 and J usage is TRBJ1-5, with TRBD1 as a possible D gene (6 bases). With 5 bases removed from V and 2 bases from J, the gap between germline ends came to 10 bases. CDR1 is LNHDA, CDR2 SQIVND, per germline (reference sequence). CDR3 length: 14 residues. The CDR3 DNA is TGTGCCAGTAGTGTACAGGGTCGCAATCAGCCCCAGCATTTT. Encoded protein: CASSVQGRNQPQHF.

This clonotype was observed many times. V is TRBV2 and J is TRBJ2-1; possible D gene TRBD1, 6 bases. V was clipped by 4 bases and J by 3 bases, with 7 bases between them. The CDR3 contains 13 residues. CDR1 and CDR2 (germline): SNHLY, FYNNEI. CDR3 region: CASSGTVYNEQFF. As DNA, the CDR3 is TGTGCCAGCAGTGGGACAGTCTACAATGAGCAGTTCTTC. Filled out from reference TRBV2 and TRBJ2-1, the complete variable domain reads EPEVTQTPSHQVTQMGQEVILRCVPISNHLYFYWYRQILGQKVEFLVSFYNNEISEKSEIFDDQFSVERPDGSNFTLKIRSTKLEDSAMYFCASSGTVYNEQFFGPGTRLTVL.

The chain combines TRBV4-1 with TRBJ2-7; D could derive from TRBD1 or TRBD2 (5 bases each). This CDR3 is built from 15 residues. Trimming pared 1 base from V and 2 bases from J, leaving 12 bases between. Germline CDR1 MGHRA, CDR2 YSYEKL. This CDR3 reads CASSQGRDRAYEQYF. The CDR3 bases are TGCGCCAGCAGCCAAGGCCGGGACCGCGCCTACGAGCAGTACTTC.

This clonotype was picked up a small number of times. The chain carries TRBV27 and TRBJ2-7, with TRBD2 identical over 8 bases. The CDR3 has 15 amino acids. With V trimmed by 5 bases and J by 5 bases, 11 bases remained unmatched. The germline V gene has CDR1 MNHEY and CDR2 SMNVEV (reference sequence). CDR3 loop: CASSQLGLGINEQYF. The CDR3 DNA reads TGTGCCAGCAGTCAATTGGGACTAGGAATAAACGAGCAGTACTTC.

The sample holds many counts of this clonotype. V and J are TRBV2 and TRBJ2-1; TRBD1 agrees at 7 bases. This CDR3 contains 13 residues. The V gene end was trimmed by 11 bases and the J gene end by 4 bases; junction bases not matched to a gene: 8. In germline, CDR1 is SNHLY, CDR2 FYNNEI. CDR3 DNA sequence: TGTGCCGCTCGGGACAGAACGTACAATGAGCAGTTCTTC. Its protein is CAARDRTYNEQFF.

This clonotype has at least ten counts. This chain connects TRBV29-1 to TRBJ2-1; 9 positions match TRBD2. V dropped 6 bases and J dropped 0; count of bases not matched to a gene: 9. The germline CDR1 and CDR2 sequences are SQVTM and ANQGSEA. This CDR3 is 16 amino acids long. The CDR3 coding sequence is TGCAGCGTGGAGGGAGCGGGAGGCAGCTCCTACAATGAGCAGTTCTTC. It encodes CSVEGAGGSSYNEQFF.

The chain uses TRBV19 and TRBJ2-7; 11 nucleotides line up with TRBD2. CDR3 size: 15 residues. In germline, CDR1 is LNHDA, CDR2 SQIVND (reference sequence). J gave up 3 bases and V 3 bases, and 4 bases lay outside the gene matches. The CDR3 region has the DNA TGTGCCAGTAGTATCGGACTAGCGGGCCGCTACGAGCAGTACTTC. Translating gives CASSIGLAGRYEQYF.

The chain employs TRBV7-3 and TRBJ1-1; tentatively, D is TRBD1 (5 bases). V was pared by 8 bases and J by 3 bases, with 13 bases between. This CDR3 is built from 13 residues. From germline, CDR1 is SGHTA and CDR2 FQGTGA. For the CDR3, the DNA is TGTGCCAGCGGCAAGGGGTTAGACACTGAAGCTTTCTTT. Encoded protein: CASGKGLDTEAFF.

The gene calls are TRBV2 and TRBJ1-1, with 7 bases aligning to TRBD1. The CDR3 totals 13 residues. Germline CDR1 SNHLY, CDR2 FYNNEI. As DNA, the CDR3 is TGTACCCGCGGGACAGAACCGAACACTGAAGCTTTCTTT. This codes for CTRGTEPNTEAFF.

The count of this clonotype is one. The genes are TRBV9 and TRBJ2-3; maybe TRBD2 (7 bases). Trimming pared 4 bases from V and 4 bases from J, leaving 19 bases between. Germline assignment: CDR1 SGDLS and CDR2 YYNGEE. This CDR3 contains 16 residues. The CDR3 bases are TGTGCCAGCAGCATCGGAGAGGGGGGGAGGGCAGATACGCAGTATTTT. This gives the protein CASSIGEGGRADTQYF.

This clonotype has ten or more counts. V gene TRBV7-2 combines with J gene TRBJ1-5, with D possibly TRBD1 on 5 matching bases. V lost 6 bases and J lost 5, with 11 bases in between. CDR1 SGHTA and CDR2 FQGNSA come from the germline V gene. The CDR3 length is 13 residues. CDR3 residues: CASSRQPDQPQHF. The CDR3 DNA is TGTGCCAGCAGTAGACAGCCCGATCAGCCCCAGCATTTT.

This CDR3 is CASSIMRSSYNEQFF. The CDR3 nucleotides are TGTGCCAGTAGTATTATGAGGAGCTCCTACAATGAGCAGTTCTTC. This chain uses TRBV19 with TRBJ2-1; D uncertain. From germline, CDR1 is LNHDA and CDR2 SQIVND (reference sequence). The CDR3 is made up of 15 amino acids. Trimming removed 3 bases at V and 0 bases at J, with 9 bases between.

The chain employs TRBV5-1 and TRBJ1-1; TRBD1 agrees at 8 bases. V lost 6 bases and J lost 4; bases outside the gene matches: 11. Germline assignment: CDR1 SGHRS and CDR2 YFSETQ. There are 15 residues in the CDR3. The CDR3 loop is CASNDQGAGSTEAFF. The CDR3 DNA sequence: TGCGCCAGCAACGATCAGGGGGCTGGGAGCACTGAAGCTTTCTTT.

In this sample, this clonotype turned up many times. CDR3 region: CASRDVRNYGYTF. The CDR3 DNA is TGTGCCAGCAGGGACGTACGAAACTATGGCTACACCTTC. The chain uses TRBV2 and TRBJ1-2; D not certain. This CDR3 is 13 amino acids long. The ends were cut back, 6 bases at V and 2 bases at J, with 10 bases in the middle. Germline V gene sequence: CDR1 SNHLY, CDR2 FYNNEI.

At least ten counts were recorded for this clonotype. The V call is TRBV6-1, the J call TRBJ1-5, with D maybe TRBD1 (5 bases). The V and J ends lost 7 bases and 4 bases respectively, with 14 bases between them. The CDR3 has 14 residues. The germline gives CDR1 MNHNS, CDR2 SASEGT. The CDR3 DNA follows: TGTGCCAGCACCCTCGGACAATTGAATCAGCCCCAGCATTTT. Translated, it gives CASTLGQLNQPQHF.

This clonotype was recorded a few times. The chain joins TRBV19 to TRBJ2-2; TRBD2 aligns across 14 bases. This CDR3 spans 16 amino acids. The germline V gene has CDR1 LNHDA and CDR2 SQIVND (reference sequence). Losses at the gene ends were 5 bases for V and 7 bases for J; bases not matched to a gene: 6. The CDR3 coding sequence is TGTGCCAGTAGTCTCGGACTAGCGGGGGGAGGCGGGGAGCTGTTTTTT. It is translated as CASSLGLAGGGGELFF.

This clonotype has a count of ten or more. The chain combines TRBV7-9 with TRBJ2-1; 14 bases match TRBD2. In germline, CDR1 is SEHNR, CDR2 FQNEAQ (reference sequence). Trimming removed 3 bases from V and 6 bases from J; junction bases left unmatched: 16. The CDR3 contains 20 residues. The CDR3 DNA follows: TGTGCCAGCAGCTTTGAGGGACTAGCGGGAGCTCGGAGAGGGTCCAATGAGCAGTTCTTC. This codes for CASSFEGLAGARRGSNEQFF.

This clonotype was detected a few times. The junction departs from the called germline gene at one end, perhaps through a read error. The chain is built from TRBV5-1 and TRBJ2-2; no clear D. The CDR3 spans 12 residues. Germline V gene lookup returns CDR1 SGHRS and CDR2 YFSETQ. Here the CDR3 reads CAGSFNTGELFF. DNA for the CDR3: TGCGCCGGCAGCTTCAACACCGGGGAGCTGTTTTTT.

This clonotype was counted a few times. The CDR3 loop is CSARSHLLAGGLGNEQFF. CDR3 DNA sequence: TGCAGTGCTAGGAGTCACCTCCTAGCGGGAGGGCTAGGGAATGAGCAGTTCTTC. The chain carries TRBV20-1 and TRBJ2-1, with TRBD2 matching 12 bases. The CDR3 spans 18 residues. The V segment lost 3 bases and the J segment 7 bases; nucleotides outside the gene matches: 16. The germline V gene has CDR1 DFQATT and CDR2 SNEGSKA (reference sequence).

This clonotype was observed many times. V and J are TRBV3-1 and TRBJ1-1; 7 bases map to TRBD1. The length of the CDR3 is 14 residues. CDR1 and CDR2 from the germline V gene are LGHDT and YNNKEL (reference sequence). V lost 0 bases, J lost 8 bases, and 6 bases stayed unmatched. The CDR3 bases are TGTGCCAGCAGCCAAGAGGTCCCGGGACAGGAAGCTTTCTTT. Its translation is CASSQEVPGQEAFF.

Ten or more counts support this clonotype. This chain connects TRBV30 to TRBJ2-3, with TRBD2 matching over 10 bases. The CDR3 has 14 amino acids. CDR1 and CDR2 (germline): GTSNPN, SVGIG (reference sequence). Unmatched junction bases numbered 4, after V lost 2 bases and J lost 5 bases. The chain's CDR3 is CAWSQLAGVDTQYF. The CDR3 region has the DNA TGTGCCTGGAGTCAGCTAGCGGGGGTAGATACGCAGTATTTT.

In this sample, this clonotype turned up many times. The chain is built from TRBV3-1 and TRBJ1-2; tentative D call: TRBD1 (6 bases). Trimming removed 0 bases at V and 2 bases at J, with 7 bases between. The CDR3 has 14 amino acids. CDR1 and CDR2 from the germline V gene are LGHDT and YNNKEL (reference sequence). This CDR3 is CASSQDTGNYGYTF. The CDR3, as DNA: TGTGCCAGCAGCCAAGATACAGGGAACTATGGCTACACCTTC.

This clonotype was seen many times. The chain has TRBV11-2 and TRBJ2-5; D uncertain. V lost 5 bases, J lost 5 bases, and 12 bases lay in between. The germline gives CDR1 SGHAT, CDR2 FQNNGV. The CDR3 sequence is 13 residues long. This CDR3 is CASSDQIPETQYF. The CDR3 nucleotides are TGTGCCAGCAGCGACCAGATCCCGGAGACCCAGTACTTC.

This clonotype has ten or more counts. This chain links TRBV5-6 with TRBJ1-1, with D perhaps matching TRBD1 (5 bases). Trimming took 0 bases from V and 8 from J, leaving 17 bases between them. The CDR3 covers 15 residues. The germline gives CDR1 SGHDT, CDR2 YYEEEE. The CDR3 reads CASSLAGRAWGEAFF. DNA of the CDR3: TGTGCCAGCAGCTTGGCGGGTAGGGCGTGGGGCGAAGCTTTCTTT.

This clonotype was observed a few times. The chain is built from TRBV5-1 and TRBJ2-1; D not certain. V lost 3 bases to trimming and J lost 8 bases, with 15 bases between them. The germline V gene encodes CDR1 SGHRS and CDR2 YFSETQ. The CDR3 consists of 14 residues. The CDR3 loop reads CASSYSTGLDEQFF. CDR3 DNA sequence: TGCGCCAGCAGCTACTCGACGGGTTTGGATGAGCAGTTCTTC.